A single sample is the source of the 4 T cell receptor beta chains below, sequenced in a study of T cells in Graves' hyperthyroidism and ophthalmopathy (dated by TCRdb to between 2019 and 2020). Library creation used multiplex PCR. Sequencing was carried out with an Illumina HiSeq 2000. Amplification of TCR beta CDR3 regions was carried out from RNA transcripts. The TCR CDR3 was subjected to a first round of RT-PCR using the HTBI primer set and the Qiagen OneStep RT-PCR kit. TCRdb reworked the public reads: Q25 trimming with fastp, MiXCR clone assembly, productive beta chains retained. Under each unique CDR3 protein, matching rows form one entry showing the most common genes and DNA. The sample table holds under 200,000 distinct CDR3 sequences, of which about 9.4% were seen once. The ten largest clonotypes hold approximately 20% of the sample. The sample was blood. The receptors were gathered from a woman under 30 with Graves' hyperthyroidism that later progressed to Graves' ophthalmopathy.

This clonotype was counted ten times or more. The rearrangement links TRBV12-3 or TRBV12-4 to TRBJ2-7, with D possibly matching TRBD2 (6 bases). The CDR3 runs to 14 residues. V lost 6 bases, J lost 5 bases, and 17 bases lay in between. CDR3 bases: TGTGCCAGCAGCGGGGGTTCAGGATCCCACGAGCAGTACTTC. Protein product: CASSGGSGSHEQYF.

This clonotype occurred a few times. V and J are TRBV5-6 and TRBJ2-2; no reliable D call. This CDR3 region has 13 residues. From germline, CDR1 is SGHDT and CDR2 YYEEEE. Trimming cost V 1 base and J 3 bases, with 4 bases left between them. Here the CDR3 DNA reads TGTGCCAGCAGCTTGATCGACACCGGGGAGCTGTTTTTT. Amino acid sequence: CASSLIDTGELFF.

On this clonotype: This may be a read error, as it is one base from a much larger clone. The chain uses TRBV7-8 and TRBJ1-4; tentative D call: TRBD1 (5 bases). Per the germline V gene, CDR1 is SGHVS and CDR2 is FQNEAQ. Trimming took 5 bases from V and 7 from J, leaving 20 bases between them. This CDR3 has 16 residues. CDR3 sequence (DNA): TGTGCCAGCAGCCCCTATCGGGTCAGGGCTCCTGAAAAACTGTTTTTT. Translation gives CASSPYRVRAPEKLFF.

This clonotype was observed a few times. This chain connects TRBV19 to TRBJ2-3, with a possible D match to TRBD1 (6 bases). The CDR3 runs to 13 residues. Trimming removed 8 bases at V and 6 bases at J, with 15 bases between. Germline lookup yields CDR1 LNHDA and CDR2 SQIVND (reference sequence). The CDR3 coding sequence is TGTGCCAGTTCGGCAGGGGAAGGGGATACGCAGTATTTT. Its protein product is CASSAGEGDTQYF.